The clone carrying this T cell receptor (beta chain) came up many times. This entry comes from a study of T cells in Graves' hyperthyroidism and ophthalmopathy. Using RNA transcripts as the source, TCR beta CDR3 regions were amplified. TCR CDR3 underwent first-round RT-PCR with the HTBI primer set. TCRdb recomputed calls from the multiplex PCR reads with MiXCR, one row per CDR3 protein. This repertoire shows a few hundred thousand distinct CDR3 sequences, approximately 20% found once; its top ten account for over 35%. This CDR3 has 15 amino acids. The germline V gene has CDR1 KGHSH and CDR2 LQKENI. Trimming cost V 3 bases and J 6 bases; bases outside gene matches: 8. When ophthalmopathy did not progress within 18 months, Graves' hyperthyroidism was considered stable.

This chain connects TRBV18 to TRBJ2-3, with TRBD2 matching 8 bases. What was sequenced was blood. This clonotype was sampled from a man in his forties with Graves' hyperthyroidism. As DNA, the CDR3 is TGTGCCAGCTCACCGTCGGCAGCGGGGGACGATACGCAGTATTTT. Translating it yields CASSPSAAGDDTQYF.